These 30 T cell receptor beta chains were sequenced from one sample in a study of T cell repertoires in cytomegalovirus infection. TCRdb re-called the reads through MiXCR, storing one row per CDR3 protein. The repertoire holds 200,000 to 300,000 distinct CDR3 sequences, with approximately 7% as singletons. The sample taken for sequencing was PBMCs. The receptors come from a human donor in good health (CMV status not recorded). Some clones in this sample may be carry-over from other donors' samples.

This clonotype was found many times. The chain joins TRBV5-4 to TRBJ2-3, with 7 bases aligning to TRBD1. The CDR3 is made up of 14 amino acids. V lost 4 bases to trimming and J lost 2 bases; unmatched junction nucleotides: 4. Germline CDR1 SGHNT, CDR2 YYREEE (reference sequence). The CDR3 coding sequence is TGTGCCAGCAGCCCGGGACAGAACACAGATACGCAGTATTTT. Translation: CASSPGQNTDTQYF. Variable domain in full (rest from reference TRBV5-4 and TRBJ2-3): ETGVTQSPTHLIKTRGQQVTLRCSSQSGHNTVSWYQQALGQGPQFIFQYYREEENGRGNFPPRFSGLQFPNYSSELNVNALELDDSALYLCASSPGQNTDTQYFGPGTRLTVL.

This clonotype showed up many times. The chain couples TRBV7-2 to TRBJ2-7, with D uncertain. Germline values: CDR1 SGHTA, CDR2 FQGNSA. This CDR3 contains 14 residues. V shed 4 bases and J shed 1 base, with 11 bases lying between them. CDR3 DNA sequence: TGTGCCAGCAGCTCGTGGACCGGATCCTACGAGCAGTACTTC. Translating it yields CASSSWTGSYEQYF.

This clonotype was seen ten or more times. The chain is built from TRBV28 and TRBJ1-3; D remains ambiguous. The V end was cut by 2 bases, the J end by 1 base, with 12 bases between. Germline assignment: CDR1 MDHEN and CDR2 SYDVKM. CDR3 length equals 16 residues. The CDR3 loop reads CASSLPGDGSGNTIYF. In nucleotides, the CDR3 is TGTGCCAGCAGTTTACCAGGAGACGGTTCTGGAAACACCATATATTTT.

There are a few counts of this clonotype. The chain couples TRBV6-5 to TRBJ1-2, with no clear D. The germline V gene has CDR1 MNHEY and CDR2 SVGAGI. This CDR3 has 15 amino acids. The ends were cut back, 2 bases at V and 4 bases at J, with 14 bases in the middle. In DNA, the CDR3 is TGTGCCAGCAGTTACGGAATTATTCCAGGCTATGGCTACACCTTC. It encodes CASSYGIIPGYGYTF.

This clonotype was detected many times. The V call is TRBV20-1, the J call TRBJ1-4, with D possibly matching TRBD1 (6 bases). CDR1 DFQATT and CDR2 SNEGSKA come from the germline V gene (reference sequence). The CDR3 extends over 15 amino acids. Trimming cost V 5 bases and J 2 bases, with 15 bases left between them. This chain's CDR3 is CSAHRGAGTNEKLFF. CDR3 in DNA: TGCAGTGCTCATAGGGGGGCGGGCACTAATGAAAAACTGTTTTTT.

This clonotype was observed at least ten times. J is TRBJ2-7 and V is TRBV7-2, with a weak D call TRBD2 (7 bases). This CDR3 region has 15 residues. Germline V gives CDR1 SGHTA, CDR2 FQGNSA. Trimming removed 1 base at V and 6 bases at J, with 16 bases between. CDR3 sequence: CASSLGSGGGREQYF. The CDR3 DNA reads as TGTGCCAGCAGCTTAGGCTCGGGGGGCGGGCGCGAGCAGTACTTC. Combining the CDR3 with reference TRBV7-2 and TRBJ2-7 gives the whole variable domain GAGVSQSPSNKVTEKGKDVELRCDPISGHTALYWYRQSLGQGLEFLIYFQGNSAPDKSGLPSDRFSAERTGGSVSTLTIQRTQQEDSAVYLCASSLGSGGGREQYFGPGTRLTVT.

This clonotype was detected many times. The chain's CDR3 is CATSQPGLPDTQYF. For the CDR3, the DNA is TGTGCCACCAGTCAACCAGGCCTTCCGGATACGCAGTATTTT. The chain uses TRBV24-1 and TRBJ2-3; no definite D call. The V and J ends lost 6 bases and 6 bases respectively, with 15 bases between them. This CDR3 has 14 amino acids. Germline CDR1 and CDR2: KGHDR and SFDVKD.

This clonotype has at least ten counts. V usage is TRBV7-6 and J usage is TRBJ2-1, with D maybe TRBD1 (6 bases). CDR3 length equals 14 residues. Germline CDR1 is SGHVS and CDR2 is FNYEAQ. Trimming shortened V by 5 bases and J by 7 bases, and 15 bases separated the two germline ends. The CDR3 loop is CASSAGTIVNEQFF. As DNA, the CDR3 is TGTGCCAGCAGCGCCGGGACAATAGTTAATGAGCAGTTCTTC.

This clonotype came up many times. The chain joins TRBV7-2 to TRBJ1-1; D is unresolved. This CDR3 spans 14 amino acids. The germline V gene has CDR1 SGHTA and CDR2 FQGNSA. The ends were cut back, 5 bases at V and 1 base at J, with 11 bases in the middle. As DNA, the CDR3 is TGTGCCAGCAGCCCCCTAGCATGGAACACTGAAGCTTTCTTT. Encoded protein: CASSPLAWNTEAFF.

Many counts were recorded for this clonotype. V gene TRBV7-2 combines with J gene TRBJ2-1, with TRBD2 matching over 8 bases. The junction had 11 bases not matched to a gene; V was cut back by 5 bases and J by 5 bases. The CDR3 totals 16 residues. The germline gives CDR1 SGHTA, CDR2 FQGNSA. This CDR3 is CASSPRVRGGDNEQFF. CDR3 coding DNA: TGTGCCAGCAGCCCGAGGGTCCGGGGGGGGGACAATGAGCAGTTCTTC.

The chain couples TRBV30 to TRBJ1-1; D gene uncertain. Trimming stripped 4 bases from V and 3 bases from J, with 15 bases between. The CDR3 length is 14 residues. In germline, CDR1 is GTSNPN, CDR2 SVGIG (reference sequence). CDR3 region: CAWNLKPGYTEAFF. The CDR3 nucleotides are TGTGCCTGGAATCTGAAACCCGGTTACACTGAAGCTTTCTTT.

Ten or more counts support this clonotype. The gene calls are TRBV20-1 and TRBJ1-5; a weak D match, TRBD1 (5 bases). The CDR3 runs to 15 residues. Germline V gene data show CDR1 as DFQATT and CDR2 as SNEGSKA (reference sequence). V was cut by 0 bases and J by 7 bases, with 16 bases left in between. The CDR3 DNA reads as TGCAGTGCTAGAGAGGGGGGGGTGGAGAGGCAGCCCCAGCATTTT. This translates into CSAREGGVERQPQHF.

This clonotype was counted at least ten times. The chain employs TRBV19 and TRBJ2-2, with TRBD2 matching over 9 bases. The CDR3 length is 17 residues. The germline V gene has CDR1 LNHDA and CDR2 SQIVND (reference sequence). The ends lost 4 bases at V and 2 bases at J; junction bases unmatched: 8. Written as DNA, the CDR3 is TGTGCCAGTAGTAAGAGCGCTAGCGGGGCTAACACCGGGGAGCTGTTTTTT. As protein: CASSKSASGANTGELFF.

Many counts were recorded for this clonotype. This chain connects TRBV30 to TRBJ1-6; D ambiguous. The CDR3 loop spans 13 amino acids. Germline-derived CDR1 and CDR2 are GTSNPN and SVGIG (reference sequence). Trimming took off 2 bases at V and 6 bases at J, with 8 bases between the two ends. CDR3 nucleotide sequence: TGTGCCTGGAGTCCCAGGACTAATTCACCCCTCCACTTT. It specifies CAWSPRTNSPLHF.

This clonotype was detected ten times or more. The J gene is TRBJ1-5, the V gene TRBV7-2; 12 bases are a match to TRBD1. The germline gives CDR1 SGHTA, CDR2 FQGNSA. Trimming removed 5 bases from V and 8 bases from J; junction bases left unmatched: 7. This CDR3 comprises 15 residues. The CDR3 bases are TGTGCCAGCAGCCCGACTGGGACAGGGGGCAAGCCCCAGCATTTT. Amino acids: CASSPTGTGGKPQHF.

This chain connects TRBV5-6 to TRBJ1-1; 10 positions agree with TRBD1. Germline values: CDR1 SGHDT, CDR2 YYEEEE. Trimming cost V 4 bases and J 4 bases; bases outside gene matches: 7. This CDR3 region has 15 residues. This chain's CDR3 is CASSPERDRGTEAFF. CDR3 DNA: TGTGCCAGCAGCCCGGAGCGGGACAGGGGCACTGAAGCTTTCTTT.

This clonotype was counted ten times or more. The chain recombines TRBV7-2 with TRBJ2-1; the D is unclear. The CDR3 spans 13 residues. Germline values: CDR1 SGHTA, CDR2 FQGNSA. V dropped 4 bases and J dropped 4 bases, with 8 bases sitting between them. CDR3 amino acids: CASSSAHYNEQFF. CDR3 coding DNA: TGTGCCAGCAGCTCGGCGCATTACAATGAGCAGTTCTTC.

In this sample, this clonotype turned up many times. The rearrangement links TRBV5-1 to TRBJ1-6; 9 nucleotides agree with TRBD1. With V trimmed by 2 bases and J by 7 bases, 13 bases remained unmatched. The CDR3 has 18 residues. Germline loops: CDR1 SGHRS, CDR2 YFSETQ. The CDR3 DNA sequence: TGCGCCAGCAGCTTCAGGCCCGGACAGGGGATCGGCAATTCACCCCTCCACTTT. Protein sequence: CASSFRPGQGIGNSPLHF.

The table lists this clonotype with many counts. The gene calls are TRBV6-2 or TRBV6-3 and TRBJ2-7; either TRBD1 or TRBD2 may supply D (5 bases each). The V gene's germline CDR1 is MNHEY and CDR2 SVGEGT. The CDR3 covers 16 residues. Trimming took off 6 bases at V and 3 bases at J, with 21 bases between the two ends. The CDR3 nucleotides read TGTGCCAGCAGGATCGATCCCCGGGACCTACACTACGAGCAGTACTTC. Its translation is CASRIDPRDLHYEQYF.

Ten or more counts support this clonotype. The chain joins TRBV7-6 to TRBJ2-7; D is undetermined. V lost 4 bases and J 2 bases, leaving 12 bases between the germline ends. Looked up from germline, CDR1 is SGHVS and CDR2 is FNYEAQ. The CDR3 contains 14 residues. CDR3: CASSSPKYPYEQYF. The CDR3 DNA reads TGTGCCAGCAGCTCCCCTAAATATCCCTACGAGCAGTACTTC.

At least ten counts were recorded for this clonotype. The chain couples TRBV7-8 to TRBJ2-3, with D possibly TRBD2 on 7 matching bases. The CDR3 is 15 amino acids. The germline V gene encodes CDR1 SGHVS and CDR2 FQNEAQ. Trimming took 7 bases from V and 2 from J, leaving 16 bases between them. The CDR3 loop is CASTPRGGPTDTQYF. CDR3 bases: TGTGCCAGCACCCCACGCGGGGGCCCCACAGATACGCAGTATTTT. Using reference TRBV7-8 and TRBJ2-3 for the parts outside the CDR3, the full variable domain is GAGVSQSPRYKVAKRGQDVALRCDPISGHVSLFWYQQALGQGPEFLTYFQNEAQLDKSGLPSDRFFAERPEGSVSTLKIQRTQQEDSAVYLCASTPRGGPTDTQYFGPGTRLTVL.

This clonotype was seen many times. V gene TRBV28 combines with J gene TRBJ2-5, with D possibly TRBD1 on 5 matching bases. V lost 6 bases to trimming and J lost 5 bases, with 13 bases between them. There are 13 residues in the CDR3. The germline V gene encodes CDR1 MDHEN and CDR2 SYDVKM. CDR3 sequence reads: CASRLQGSETQYF. The CDR3 bases are TGTGCCAGCAGGCTCCAGGGCTCGGAGACCCAGTACTTC. Variable domain in full (rest from reference TRBV28 and TRBJ2-5): DVKVTQSSRYLVKRTGEKVFLECVQDMDHENMFWYRQDPGLGLRLIYFSYDVKMKEKGDIPEGYSVSREKKERFSLILESASTNQTSMYLCASRLQGSETQYFGPGTRLLVL.

To note about this clonotype: A read error may be the cause here, since a much bigger clone is one base away. The chain carries TRBV20-1 and TRBJ1-1; D perhaps matches TRBD1 (6 bases). Germline CDR1 reads DFQATT; CDR2 reads SNEGSKA (reference sequence). This CDR3 spans 12 amino acids. The CDR3 sequence is CSATQGLAEALF. The CDR3 DNA sequence: TGCAGTGCCACACAGGGTTTGGCTGAAGCTCTCTTT.

The V call is TRBV24-1, the J call TRBJ2-5; 11 nucleotides match TRBD2. The CDR3 is 16 residues long. Losses at the gene ends were 6 bases for V and 5 bases for J; bases not matched to a gene: 10. Germline-derived CDR1 and CDR2 are KGHDR and SFDVKD. This CDR3 is CATSNSGLAGGETQYF. In DNA, the CDR3 is TGTGCCACCAGTAATTCCGGACTAGCGGGTGGCGAGACCCAGTACTTC.

In its sample, this clonotype was seen many times. The chain couples TRBV7-2 to TRBJ2-1; unclear D gene. V lost 7 bases, J lost 0 bases, and 13 bases lay in between. Germline V gene data show CDR1 as SGHTA and CDR2 as FQGNSA. The CDR3 is 15 residues long. The chain's CDR3 is CASNRMVSSYNEQFF. Here the CDR3 DNA reads TGTGCCAGCAACCGAATGGTTAGCTCCTACAATGAGCAGTTCTTC.

Ten or more counts support this clonotype. This chain links TRBV28 with TRBJ2-2; 8 positions match TRBD2. With V trimmed by 5 bases and J by 2 bases, 10 bases remained unmatched. This CDR3 spans 17 amino acids. Germline loops: CDR1 MDHEN, CDR2 SYDVKM. The DNA for the CDR3 is TGTGCCAGCAGTCCCGGGGGGGCCAGCCAAAACACCGGGGAGCTGTTTTTT. It is translated as CASSPGGASQNTGELFF. The variable domain in full, completed from reference TRBV28 and TRBJ2-2, reads DVKVTQSSRYLVKRTGEKVFLECVQDMDHENMFWYRQDPGLGLRLIYFSYDVKMKEKGDIPEGYSVSREKKERFSLILESASTNQTSMYLCASSPGGASQNTGELFFGEGSRLTVL.

The J gene is TRBJ2-3, the V gene TRBV20-1; 8 bases match TRBD1. V shed 3 bases, J shed 1 base, and the junction held 3 bases outside the gene matches. Germline CDR1 DFQATT, CDR2 SNEGSKA (reference sequence). The CDR3 length is 14 residues. The CDR3 nucleotides read TGCAGTGCTAGGATGACAGGGGGCACAGATACGCAGTATTTT. Protein sequence: CSARMTGGTDTQYF.

This clonotype was detected many times. A clone one base away is much larger, so this may be a read error. The chain uses TRBV6-5 and TRBJ1-1, with TRBD1 matching over 7 bases. After removal of 6 bases from V and 1 base from J, the junction contained 5 bases not matched to a gene. Per germline, CDR1 MNHEY and CDR2 SVGAGI. This CDR3 is 14 amino acids long. The CDR3 reads CASRFGTANTEAFF. The CDR3 nucleotides read TGTGCCAGCAGATTCGGGACAGCGAACACTGAAGCTTTCTTT.

This clonotype showed up many times. The V call is TRBV5-1, the J call TRBJ1-4, with D possibly TRBD1 on 5 matching bases. This CDR3 region has 14 residues. The V and J ends lost 4 bases and 7 bases respectively, with 14 bases between them. Germline loops: CDR1 SGHRS, CDR2 YFSETQ. CDR3 region: CASSVGPAGEKLFF. The DNA for the CDR3 is TGCGCCAGCAGCGTGGGACCGGCAGGTGAAAAACTGTTTTTT.

This chain links TRBV12-3 or TRBV12-4 with TRBJ2-7, with 11 bases identical to TRBD1. The junction had 12 bases not matched to a gene; V was cut back by 5 bases and J by 12 bases. The CDR3 spans 14 residues. This CDR3 reads CASSPGGTGGDPYF. In DNA, the CDR3 is TGTGCCAGCAGTCCGGGGGGGACAGGGGGAGATCCGTACTTC.